A selection of T cell receptor beta chains follows, all from one sample in a study of T cells in Graves' hyperthyroidism and ophthalmopathy. One entry per CDR3 protein, called by TCRdb with MiXCR from the multiplex PCR reads. The sample lists some 510,000 distinct CDR3 sequences, about a fifth occurring once. The sequenced sample was blood. The receptor set was obtained from a young man with Graves' hyperthyroidism. The CDR3 runs from the conserved cysteine through the conserved F or W. A D gene is named only where the DNA matches it firmly. The listing skips clone size in some rows; elsewhere it reads once, few, many or a size class.

j_gene: TRBJ2-5; v_gene: TRBV11-2; d_gene: -; abundance: many; CDR3nt: TGTGCCAGCAGCTTCTTTAGAGAGACCCAGTACTTC; CDR3aa: CASSFFRETQYF
j_gene: TRBJ2-7; v_gene: TRBV6-1; d_gene: -; abundance: -; CDR3nt: TGTGCCAGCGGGGGGGACAAATCATCCTACGAGCAGTACTTC; CDR3aa: CASGGDKSSYEQYF
j_gene: TRBJ1-3; v_gene: TRBV2; d_gene: -; abundance: many; CDR3nt: TGTGCCAGCAGTCACAGGGAGTCTGGAAACACCATATATTTT; CDR3aa: CASSHRESGNTIYF
j_gene: TRBJ2-7; v_gene: TRBV28; d_gene: TRBD1; abundance: many; CDR3nt: TGTGCCAGCAGTTCACCGGACAGGTACTACGAGCAGTACTTC; CDR3aa: CASSSPDRYYEQYF
j_gene: TRBJ1-4; v_gene: TRBV5-1; d_gene: TRBD1; abundance: few; CDR3nt: TGCGCCAGCAGCTTGGGGAAAAAGGACAGGGAACTTAATGAAAAACTGTTTTTT; CDR3aa: CASSLGKKDRELNEKLFF
j_gene: TRBJ1-3; v_gene: TRBV30; d_gene: -; abundance: many; CDR3nt: TGTGCCTGGAGTGGAGGAGCCTCTGGAAACACCATATATTTT; CDR3aa: CAWSGGASGNTIYF
j_gene: TRBJ2-2; v_gene: TRBV2; d_gene: -; abundance: few; CDR3nt: TGTGCCAGCAGTTGGACTCACGCGAACACCGGGGAGCTGTTTTTT; CDR3aa: CASSWTHANTGELFF
j_gene: TRBJ1-5; v_gene: TRBV6-5; d_gene: -; abundance: many; CDR3nt: TGTGCCAGCAGTACTTGGGGCGGCCAGCCCCAGCATTTT; CDR3aa: CASSTWGGQPQHF
j_gene: TRBJ2-7; v_gene: TRBV6-1; d_gene: -; abundance: many; CDR3nt: TGTGCCAGCAGTACCCCCATAGGGTCTTCCGAGCAGTACTTC; CDR3aa: CASSTPIGSSEQYF
j_gene: TRBJ1-1; v_gene: TRBV29-1; d_gene: -; abundance: few; CDR3nt: TGCAGCGCCGGGGGCCCGGACACTGAAGCTTTCTTT; CDR3aa: CSAGGPDTEAFF
j_gene: TRBJ2-7; v_gene: TRBV28; d_gene: -; abundance: many; CDR3nt: TGTGCCAGCAGTGTGCCGGCCAGACATTCAAAATACGAGCAGTACTTC; CDR3aa: CASSVPARHSKYEQYF
j_gene: TRBJ1-1; v_gene: TRBV15; d_gene: TRBD1; abundance: -; CDR3nt: TGTGCCACCAGCAGAGATCACTTCCTCGGACAGGGCATCGCTGAAGCTTTCTTT; CDR3aa: CATSRDHFLGQGIAEAFF
j_gene: TRBJ1-2; v_gene: TRBV28; d_gene: -; abundance: many; CDR3nt: TGTGCCAGCAGTTTATCCACAGAGAGCGGCACCTTC; CDR3aa: CASSLSTESGTF
j_gene: TRBJ1-5; v_gene: TRBV7-9; d_gene: -; abundance: few; CDR3nt: TGTGCCAGCAGCCCCGATGGGGGGCGCGGACAGCCCCAGCATTTT; CDR3aa: CASSPDGGRGQPQHF
j_gene: TRBJ2-4; v_gene: TRBV20-1; d_gene: TRBD2; abundance: few; CDR3nt: TGCAGTGCTAGAGATTTTAGGCTAGCGGGGCTCTATAGGAACATTCAGTACTTC; CDR3aa: CSARDFRLAGLYRNIQYF
j_gene: TRBJ2-7; v_gene: TRBV4-1; d_gene: TRBD1; abundance: few; CDR3nt: TGCGCCAGCAGCCAAGATGACGGGACAGGGAGATACGAGCAGTACTTC; CDR3aa: CASSQDDGTGRYEQYF
j_gene: TRBJ1-2; v_gene: TRBV11-1; d_gene: -; abundance: many; CDR3nt: TGTGCCAGCAGCTTACCGATGGGGCAGCGAAACTATGGCTACACCTTC; CDR3aa: CASSLPMGQRNYGYTF
j_gene: TRBJ2-2; v_gene: TRBV10-3; d_gene: -; abundance: many; CDR3nt: TGTGCCATCAGTGAGGTCTGGCGGGCGAACACCGGGGAGCTGTTTTTT; CDR3aa: CAISEVWRANTGELFF
j_gene: TRBJ1-1; v_gene: TRBV11-2; d_gene: -; abundance: -; CDR3nt: TGTGCCAGCAGCCAAGGCGGGGGGTGGTACACTGAAGCTTTCTTT; CDR3aa: CASSQGGGWYTEAFF
j_gene: TRBJ2-7; v_gene: TRBV7-8; d_gene: -; abundance: many; CDR3nt: TGTGCCAGCAGCTTGACGAGCGGACCCTCAACCTACGAGCAGTACTTC; CDR3aa: CASSLTSGPSTYEQYF
j_gene: TRBJ1-2; v_gene: TRBV6-5; d_gene: TRBD1; abundance: -; CDR3nt: TGTGCCAGCAGTTACTCATCCCCAGGGGGCCTTAACTATGGCTACACCTTC; CDR3aa: CASSYSSPGGLNYGYTF
j_gene: TRBJ2-5; v_gene: TRBV20-1; d_gene: TRBD2; abundance: many; CDR3nt: TGCAGTGCTAGTGGCGGGGGGTTGCGGGAGGGGACTCAAGAGACCCAGTACTTC; CDR3aa: CSASGGGLREGTQETQYF
j_gene: TRBJ1-1; v_gene: TRBV29-1; d_gene: -; abundance: many; CDR3nt: TGCAGCGTTGAAGGCCCTTCGGGGACTGAAGCTTTCTTT; CDR3aa: CSVEGPSGTEAFF
j_gene: TRBJ1-2; v_gene: TRBV28; d_gene: -; abundance: many; CDR3nt: TGTGCCAGCACCGTACGGGGGCAGGCTATTCATGGCTACACCTTC; CDR3aa: CASTVRGQAIHGYTF
j_gene: TRBJ2-7; v_gene: TRBV12-3/TRBV12-4; d_gene: TRBD1; abundance: many; CDR3nt: TGTGCCAGCACCCAGGACAGGGGTGGCGAGCAGTACTTC; CDR3aa: CASTQDRGGEQYF
j_gene: TRBJ2-7; v_gene: TRBV11-2; d_gene: -; abundance: -; CDR3nt: TGTGCCAGCAGCTTGAGGGTTGGGGGCCTGTACTTC; CDR3aa: CASSLRVGGLYF
j_gene: TRBJ1-5; v_gene: TRBV4-1; d_gene: -; abundance: few; CDR3nt: TGCGCCAGCAGCGAACGGTCTAGCAATCAGCCCCAGCATTTT; CDR3aa: CASSERSSNQPQHF
j_gene: TRBJ1-3; v_gene: TRBV4-1; d_gene: -; abundance: -; CDR3nt: TGCGCCAGCAGCCAAGATTCAGGCCGCTCGTCTGGAAACACCATATATTTT; CDR3aa: CASSQDSGRSSGNTIYF
j_gene: TRBJ2-3; v_gene: TRBV9; d_gene: -; abundance: -; CDR3nt: TGTGCCAGCAGTCCCGCACGGGATACGCAGTATTTT; CDR3aa: CASSPARDTQYF
j_gene: TRBJ1-2; v_gene: TRBV12-3/TRBV12-4; d_gene: -; abundance: -; CDR3nt: TGTGCCAGCAGTTCGTGGGAAGGCTACACCTTC; CDR3aa: CASSSWEGYTF
j_gene: TRBJ2-7; v_gene: TRBV11-1; d_gene: -; abundance: -; CDR3nt: TGTGCCAGCAGCCCCAACAGGGCGTACGACGAGCAGTACTTC; CDR3aa: CASSPNRAYDEQYF
j_gene: TRBJ1-5; v_gene: TRBV28; d_gene: -; abundance: many; CDR3nt: TGTGCCACCATGGGGCGGGGGGGCAATCAGCCCCAGCATTTT; CDR3aa: CATMGRGGNQPQHF
j_gene: TRBJ1-6; v_gene: TRBV28; d_gene: -; abundance: many; CDR3nt: TGTGCCAGCAGTTTAGGTGTAGACAGTTATAATTCACCCCTCCACTTT; CDR3aa: CASSLGVDSYNSPLHF
j_gene: TRBJ2-2; v_gene: TRBV10-1; d_gene: -; abundance: once; CDR3nt: TGCGCCCGCAGTGGGACAACGAACACCGGGGAGCTGTTTTTT; CDR3aa: CARSGTTNTGELFF
j_gene: TRBJ1-2; v_gene: TRBV6-1; d_gene: -; abundance: many; CDR3nt: TGTGCCAGCAGTGAAGGCGGACACTATGGCTACACCTTC; CDR3aa: CASSEGGHYGYTF
j_gene: TRBJ2-7; v_gene: TRBV12-3/TRBV12-4; d_gene: -; abundance: many; CDR3nt: TGTGCCAGCAGACCCTGGGGGGCTTACGAGCAGTACTTC; CDR3aa: CASRPWGAYEQYF
j_gene: TRBJ1-2; v_gene: TRBV29-1; d_gene: -; abundance: many; CDR3nt: TGCAGCGTTGAAGGGCCCGGCTACACCTTC; CDR3aa: CSVEGPGYTF
j_gene: TRBJ1-1; v_gene: TRBV5-1; d_gene: -; abundance: many; CDR3nt: TGCGCCAGCAGCTTAGGACACTTAAACAATTGGGACACTGAAGCTTTCTTT; CDR3aa: CASSLGHLNNWDTEAFF
j_gene: TRBJ2-7; v_gene: TRBV20-1; d_gene: TRBD2; abundance: -; CDR3nt: TGCAGTGCTAGAGATTTTGGGACTAGCGGGAGTCCCAAGGGCGACGAGCAGTACTTC; CDR3aa: CSARDFGTSGSPKGDEQYF
j_gene: TRBJ2-4; v_gene: TRBV12-3/TRBV12-4; d_gene: TRBD1; abundance: few; CDR3nt: TGTGCCAGCAGTCTCCGACAGGGTTGGAACATTCAGTACTTC; CDR3aa: CASSLRQGWNIQYF
j_gene: TRBJ1-1; v_gene: TRBV28; d_gene: -; abundance: -; CDR3nt: TGTGCCAGCAGTTTTGGAGGGAATGGTGAAGCTTTCTTT; CDR3aa: CASSFGGNGEAFF
j_gene: TRBJ2-5; v_gene: TRBV7-3; d_gene: -; abundance: many; CDR3nt: TGTGCCAGCAGCCCCGTCGGGGGCCAAGAGACCCAGTACTTC; CDR3aa: CASSPVGGQETQYF
j_gene: TRBJ2-7; v_gene: TRBV19; d_gene: -; abundance: many; CDR3nt: TGTGCCAGTAGTATAATGTGGGACAAGGACGAGCAGTACTTC; CDR3aa: CASSIMWDKDEQYF
j_gene: TRBJ1-2; v_gene: TRBV12-3/TRBV12-4; d_gene: TRBD1; abundance: -; CDR3nt: TGTGCCAGCAGAGGACAGGGGCGTTCTCTTGGCTACACCTTC; CDR3aa: CASRGQGRSLGYTF
j_gene: TRBJ2-3; v_gene: TRBV20-1; d_gene: -; abundance: -; CDR3nt: TGCAGTGCTAGAGATCCGAGTTTTACTAGCACAGATACGCAGTATTTT; CDR3aa: CSARDPSFTSTDTQYF
j_gene: TRBJ2-2; v_gene: TRBV6-1; d_gene: -; abundance: -; CDR3nt: TGTGCCAGCAGTACCACCCGCCGGACGAATACCGGGGAGCTGTTTTTT; CDR3aa: CASSTTRRTNTGELFF
j_gene: TRBJ1-6; v_gene: TRBV7-9; d_gene: -; abundance: -; CDR3nt: TGTGCCAGCAGCCTTTCAGCGGGAGTCAATTCACCCCTCCACTTT; CDR3aa: CASSLSAGVNSPLHF
j_gene: TRBJ2-3; v_gene: TRBV24-1; d_gene: TRBD1; abundance: -; CDR3nt: TGTGCCACCAGTGATTTGGGACAGGGTCGCACAGATACGCAGTATTTT; CDR3aa: CATSDLGQGRTDTQYF
j_gene: TRBJ2-5; v_gene: TRBV20-1; d_gene: -; abundance: few; CDR3nt: TGCAGTGCTAGGGGGGGAGTAGCCGGGGAGACCCAGTACTTC; CDR3aa: CSARGGVAGETQYF
j_gene: TRBJ1-2; v_gene: TRBV11-2; d_gene: -; abundance: -; CDR3nt: TGTGCCAGCAGCTTAAATCCCCTTAACTATGGCTACACCTTC; CDR3aa: CASSLNPLNYGYTF
j_gene: TRBJ1-6; v_gene: TRBV12-5; d_gene: -; abundance: few; CDR3nt: TGTGCTAGTGGTTTCACAGCATATAATTCACCCCTCCACTTT; CDR3aa: CASGFTAYNSPLHF
j_gene: TRBJ1-2; v_gene: TRBV5-6; d_gene: -; abundance: -; CDR3nt: TGTGCCAGCAGCTTCCCCCCCCCCACAGGGACGAGAGGGGGCTACACCTTC; CDR3aa: CASSFPPPTGTRGGYTF
j_gene: TRBJ1-6; v_gene: TRBV2; d_gene: TRBD1; abundance: many; CDR3nt: TGTGCCAGCAGTCGAACTCCGACAGGGGCCCTCGGTCATTCACCCCTCCACTTT; CDR3aa: CASSRTPTGALGHSPLHF
j_gene: TRBJ2-7; v_gene: TRBV12-3/TRBV12-4; d_gene: TRBD1; abundance: -; CDR3nt: TGTGCCAGCAGCTTAATAACAGGGGGGACCTACGAGCAGTACTTC; CDR3aa: CASSLITGGTYEQYF
j_gene: TRBJ1-2; v_gene: TRBV6-1; d_gene: -; abundance: many; CDR3nt: TGTGCCAGCGGGGACGGCTATTATGGCTACACCTTC; CDR3aa: CASGDGYYGYTF
j_gene: TRBJ2-2; v_gene: TRBV12-3/TRBV12-4; d_gene: -; abundance: many; CDR3nt: TGTGCCAGCAGTTTACGCCTCGGGACTTTCAACACCGGGGAGCTGTTTTTT; CDR3aa: CASSLRLGTFNTGELFF
j_gene: TRBJ1-2; v_gene: TRBV29-1; d_gene: -; abundance: few; CDR3nt: TGCAGCGTTGCCGGGAGTGGTGGCTATGGCTACACCTTC; CDR3aa: CSVAGSGGYGYTF